This T cell receptor beta chain is drawn from a study of brain metastases from non-small cell lung cancer. Regarding the study as a whole: In around 66% of brain metastases, T-cell clones were expanded compared with matched primary tumors. Compared with primary tumors, brain metastases showed less T-cell infiltration.

Concerning this clone itself: Its antigen is undetermined.

Clones were read by immunoSEQ multiplex PCR, and TCRdb kept only the in-frame ones, dropping some. The sample has 14,000 to 15,000 clones, around four fifths seen once. CDR1 and CDR2 from the germline V gene are SGHRS and YFSETQ. Trimming removed 0 bases at V and 9 bases at J, with 16 bases between. The CDR3 loop spans 15 amino acids. The sequence came from a donor over 35 with non-small cell lung cancer. The rearrangement joins TRBV5-1 to TRBJ2-1, with no clear D. Sequencing was performed on primary lung tumor tissue. CDR3 DNA: TGCGCCAGCAGCTTGGGGGTATCCCCCTTAGTTGAGCAGTTCTTC. This codes for CASSLGVSPLVEQFF. The full variable domain, its missing parts supplied by reference TRBV5-1 and TRBJ2-1, is KAGVTQTPRYLIKTRGQQVTLSCSPISGHRSVSWYQQTPGQGLQFLFEYFSETQRNKGNFPGRFSGRQFSNSRSEMNVSTLELGDSALYLCASSLGVSPLVEQFFGPGTRLTVL.